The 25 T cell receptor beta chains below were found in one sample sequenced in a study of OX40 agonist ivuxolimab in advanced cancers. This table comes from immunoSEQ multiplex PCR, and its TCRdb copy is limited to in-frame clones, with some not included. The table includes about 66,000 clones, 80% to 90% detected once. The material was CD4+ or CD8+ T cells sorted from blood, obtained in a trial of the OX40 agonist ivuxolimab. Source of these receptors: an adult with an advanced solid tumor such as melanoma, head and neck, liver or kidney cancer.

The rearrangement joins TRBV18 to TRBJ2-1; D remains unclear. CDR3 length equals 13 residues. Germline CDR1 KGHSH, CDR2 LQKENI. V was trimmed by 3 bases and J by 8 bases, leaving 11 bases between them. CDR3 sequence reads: CASSPPSGDEQFF. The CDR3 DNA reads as TGTGCCAGCTCACCCCCTAGTGGTGATGAGCAGTTCTTC.

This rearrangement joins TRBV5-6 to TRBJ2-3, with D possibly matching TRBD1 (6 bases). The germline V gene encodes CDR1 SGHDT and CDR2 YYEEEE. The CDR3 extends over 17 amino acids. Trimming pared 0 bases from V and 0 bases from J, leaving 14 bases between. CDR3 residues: CASSLAGGDTSTDTQYF. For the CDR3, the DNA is TGTGCCAGCAGCTTGGCCGGTGGGGACACCAGCACAGATACGCAGTATTTT.

CDR3 region: CASSLRTGRETQYF. CDR3 bases: TGCGCCAGCAGCCTTAGGACAGGGAGAGAGACCCAGTACTTC. The J gene is TRBJ2-5, the V gene TRBV5-1; the match to TRBD1 covers 8 bases. The junction had 6 bases not matched to a gene; V was cut back by 4 bases and J by 4 bases. Germline lookup yields CDR1 SGHRS and CDR2 YFSETQ. The CDR3 is 14 residues long.

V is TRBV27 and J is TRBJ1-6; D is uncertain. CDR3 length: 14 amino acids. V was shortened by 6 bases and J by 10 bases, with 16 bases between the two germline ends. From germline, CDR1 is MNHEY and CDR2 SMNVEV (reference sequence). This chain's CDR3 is CASRSNVFLSPLHF. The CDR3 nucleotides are TGTGCCAGCAGGAGTAACGTCTTCTTGTCACCCCTCCACTTT.

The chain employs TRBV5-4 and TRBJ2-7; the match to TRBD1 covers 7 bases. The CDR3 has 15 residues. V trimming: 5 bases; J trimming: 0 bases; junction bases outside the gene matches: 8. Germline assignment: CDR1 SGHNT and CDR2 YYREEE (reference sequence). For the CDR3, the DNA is TGTGCCAGCAGTCCCCCGGGACAGCGCTCCTACGAGCAGTACTTC. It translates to CASSPPGQRSYEQYF.

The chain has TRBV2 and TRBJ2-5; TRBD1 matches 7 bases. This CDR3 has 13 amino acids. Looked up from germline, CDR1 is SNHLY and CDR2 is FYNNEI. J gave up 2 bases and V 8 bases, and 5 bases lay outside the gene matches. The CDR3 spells CASERGRQETQYF. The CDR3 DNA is TGTGCCAGCGAGAGGGGGCGACAAGAGACCCAGTACTTC.

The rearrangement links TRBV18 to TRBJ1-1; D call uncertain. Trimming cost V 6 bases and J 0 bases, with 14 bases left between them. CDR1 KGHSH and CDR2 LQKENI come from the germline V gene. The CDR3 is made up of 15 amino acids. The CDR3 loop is CASSNTGAMNTEAFF. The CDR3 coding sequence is TGTGCCAGCTCGAACACGGGCGCCATGAACACTGAAGCTTTCTTT.

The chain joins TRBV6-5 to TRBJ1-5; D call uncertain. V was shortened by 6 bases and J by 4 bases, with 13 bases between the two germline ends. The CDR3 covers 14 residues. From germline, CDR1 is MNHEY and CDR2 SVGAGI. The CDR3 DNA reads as TGTGCCAGCAGCTCTTTTTGGAGAAATCAGCCCCAGCATTTT. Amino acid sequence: CASSSFWRNQPQHF.

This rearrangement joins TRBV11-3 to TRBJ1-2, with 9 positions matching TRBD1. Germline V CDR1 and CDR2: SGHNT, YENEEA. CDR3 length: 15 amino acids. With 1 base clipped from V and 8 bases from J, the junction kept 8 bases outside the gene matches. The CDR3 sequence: CASSLGGQGMYGYTF. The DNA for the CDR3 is TGTGCCAGCAGCTTAGGGGGACAGGGAATGTACGGCTACACCTTC.

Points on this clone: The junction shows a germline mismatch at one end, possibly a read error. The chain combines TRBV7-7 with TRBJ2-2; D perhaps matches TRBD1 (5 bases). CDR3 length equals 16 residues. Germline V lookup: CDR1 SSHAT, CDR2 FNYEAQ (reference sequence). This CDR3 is CASSPSPAGYTGELFF. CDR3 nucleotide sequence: TGTGCTAGCAGCCCCTCCCCGGCAGGGTACACCGGGGAGCTGTTTTTT.

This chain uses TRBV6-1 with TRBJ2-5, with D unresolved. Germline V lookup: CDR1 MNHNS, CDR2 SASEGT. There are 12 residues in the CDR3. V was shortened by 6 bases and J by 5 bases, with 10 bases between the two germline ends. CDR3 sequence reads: CASRGSLETQYF. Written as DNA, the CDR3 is TGTGCCAGCAGGGGGTCTTTGGAGACCCAGTACTTC.

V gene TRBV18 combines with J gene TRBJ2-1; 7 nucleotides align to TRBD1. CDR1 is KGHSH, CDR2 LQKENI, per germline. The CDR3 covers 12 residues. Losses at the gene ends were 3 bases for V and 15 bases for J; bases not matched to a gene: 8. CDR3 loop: CASSPNRGPLFF. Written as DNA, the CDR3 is TGTGCCAGCTCACCGAACAGGGGCCCTTTGTTCTTC.

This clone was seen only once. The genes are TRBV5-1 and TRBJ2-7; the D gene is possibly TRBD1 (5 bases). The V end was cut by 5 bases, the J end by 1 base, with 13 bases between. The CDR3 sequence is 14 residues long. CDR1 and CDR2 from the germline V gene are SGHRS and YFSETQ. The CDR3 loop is CASSFTGSSYEQYF. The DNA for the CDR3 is TGCGCCAGCAGTTTTACAGGTAGTTCCTACGAGCAGTACTTC.

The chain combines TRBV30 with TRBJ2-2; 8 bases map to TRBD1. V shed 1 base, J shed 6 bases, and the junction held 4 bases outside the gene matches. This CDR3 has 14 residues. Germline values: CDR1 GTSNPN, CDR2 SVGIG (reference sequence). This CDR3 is CAWSGLRGPGELFF. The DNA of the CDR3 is TGTGCCTGGAGTGGACTCAGGGGGCCCGGGGAGCTGTTTTTT. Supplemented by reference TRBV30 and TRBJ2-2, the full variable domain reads SQTIHQWPATLVQPVGSPLSLECTVEGTSNPNLYWYRQAAGRGLQLLFYSVGIGQISSEVPQNLSASRPQDRQFILSSKKLLLSDSGFYLCAWSGLRGPGELFFGEGSRLTVL.

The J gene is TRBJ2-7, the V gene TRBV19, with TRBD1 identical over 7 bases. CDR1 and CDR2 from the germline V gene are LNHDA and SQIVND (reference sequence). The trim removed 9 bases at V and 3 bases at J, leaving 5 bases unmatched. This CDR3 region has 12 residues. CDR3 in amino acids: CASRDSFYEQYF. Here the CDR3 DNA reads TGTGCCAGCCGGGACAGCTTCTACGAGCAGTACTTC. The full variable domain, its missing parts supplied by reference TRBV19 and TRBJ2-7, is DGGITQSPKYLFRKEGQNVTLSCEQNLNHDAMYWYRQDPGQGLRLIYYSQIVNDFQKGDIAEGYSVSREKKESFPLTVTSAQKNPTAFYLCASRDSFYEQYFGPGTRLTVT.

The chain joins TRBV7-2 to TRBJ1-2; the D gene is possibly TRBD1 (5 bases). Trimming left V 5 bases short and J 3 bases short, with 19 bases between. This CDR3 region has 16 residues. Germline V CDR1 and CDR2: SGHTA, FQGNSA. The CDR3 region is CASSRGLRQQDYGYTF. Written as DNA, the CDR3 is TGTGCCAGCAGCCGAGGACTGAGACAACAGGACTATGGCTACACCTTC.

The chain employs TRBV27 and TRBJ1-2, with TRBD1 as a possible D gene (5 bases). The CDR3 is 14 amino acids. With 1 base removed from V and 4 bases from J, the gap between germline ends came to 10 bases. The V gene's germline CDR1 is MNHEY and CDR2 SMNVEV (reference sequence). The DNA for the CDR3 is TGTGCCAGCAGTTTATATAGGGGTAGCTATGGCTACACCTTC. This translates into CASSLYRGSYGYTF.

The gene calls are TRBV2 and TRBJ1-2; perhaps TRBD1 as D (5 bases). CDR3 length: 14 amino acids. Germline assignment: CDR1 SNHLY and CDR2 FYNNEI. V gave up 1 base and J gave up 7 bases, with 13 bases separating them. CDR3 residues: CASSEGGQGRGYTF. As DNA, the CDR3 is TGTGCCAGCAGTGAAGGTGGTCAGGGCCGTGGCTACACCTTC.

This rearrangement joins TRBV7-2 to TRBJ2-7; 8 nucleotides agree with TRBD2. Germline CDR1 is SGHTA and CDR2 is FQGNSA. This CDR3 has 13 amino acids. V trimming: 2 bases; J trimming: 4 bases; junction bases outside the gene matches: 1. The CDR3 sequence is CASSLLAGYEQYF. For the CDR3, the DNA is TGTGCCAGCAGCTTACTAGCGGGTTACGAGCAGTACTTC.

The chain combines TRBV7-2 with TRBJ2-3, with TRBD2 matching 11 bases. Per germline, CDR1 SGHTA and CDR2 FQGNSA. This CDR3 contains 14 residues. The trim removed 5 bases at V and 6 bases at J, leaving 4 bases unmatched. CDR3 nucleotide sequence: TGTGCCAGCAGCCCACTAGCGGGGGAGGATACGCAGTATTTT. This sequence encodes CASSPLAGEDTQYF.

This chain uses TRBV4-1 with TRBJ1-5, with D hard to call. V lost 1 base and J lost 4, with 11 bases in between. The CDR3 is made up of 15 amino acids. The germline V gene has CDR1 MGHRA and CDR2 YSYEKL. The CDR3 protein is CASSQVLAGNQPQHF. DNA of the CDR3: TGCGCCAGCAGCCAAGTCCTGGCGGGAAATCAGCCCCAGCATTTT.

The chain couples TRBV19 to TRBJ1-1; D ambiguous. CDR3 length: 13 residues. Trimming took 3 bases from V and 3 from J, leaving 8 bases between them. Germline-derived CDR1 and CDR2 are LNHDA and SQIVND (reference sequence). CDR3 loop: CASSISWDTEAFF. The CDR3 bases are TGTGCCAGTAGTATCAGTTGGGACACTGAAGCTTTCTTT.

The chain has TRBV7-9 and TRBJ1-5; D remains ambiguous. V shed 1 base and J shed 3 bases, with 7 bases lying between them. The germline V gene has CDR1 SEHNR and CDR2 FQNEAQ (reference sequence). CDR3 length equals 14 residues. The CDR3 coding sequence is TGTGCCAGCAGCTTAGACGGCTTCAATCAGCCCCAGCATTTT. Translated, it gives CASSLDGFNQPQHF.

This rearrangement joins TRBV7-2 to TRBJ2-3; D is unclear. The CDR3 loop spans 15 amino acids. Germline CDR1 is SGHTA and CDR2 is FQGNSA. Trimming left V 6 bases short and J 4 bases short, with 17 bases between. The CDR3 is CASRRHNLGADTQYF. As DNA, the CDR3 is TGTGCCAGCAGGCGCCATAACCTTGGGGCAGATACGCAGTATTTT.

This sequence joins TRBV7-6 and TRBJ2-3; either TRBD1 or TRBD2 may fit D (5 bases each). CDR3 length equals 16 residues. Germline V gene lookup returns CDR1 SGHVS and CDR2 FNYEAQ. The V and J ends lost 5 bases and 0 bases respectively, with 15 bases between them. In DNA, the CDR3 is TGTGCCAGCAGCACCTTTGGGACGACCAGCACAGATACGCAGTATTTT. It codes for CASSTFGTTSTDTQYF.